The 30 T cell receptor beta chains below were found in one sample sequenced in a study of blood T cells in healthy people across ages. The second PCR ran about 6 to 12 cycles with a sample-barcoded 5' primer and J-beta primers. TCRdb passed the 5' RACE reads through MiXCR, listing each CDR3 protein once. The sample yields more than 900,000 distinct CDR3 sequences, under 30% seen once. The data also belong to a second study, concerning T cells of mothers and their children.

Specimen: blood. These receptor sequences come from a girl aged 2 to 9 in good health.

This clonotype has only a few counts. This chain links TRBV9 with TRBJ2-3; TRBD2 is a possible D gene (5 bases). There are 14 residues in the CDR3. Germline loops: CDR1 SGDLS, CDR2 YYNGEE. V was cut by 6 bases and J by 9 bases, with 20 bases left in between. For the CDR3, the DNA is TGTGCCAGCATCCGTCTGCGGTGGAGGATGACGCAGTATTTT. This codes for CASIRLRWRMTQYF.

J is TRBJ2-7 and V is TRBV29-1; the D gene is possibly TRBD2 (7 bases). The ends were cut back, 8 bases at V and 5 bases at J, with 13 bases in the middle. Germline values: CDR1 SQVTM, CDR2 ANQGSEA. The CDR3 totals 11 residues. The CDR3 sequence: CSTWGGHEQYF. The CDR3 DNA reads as TGCAGCACCTGGGGGGGGCACGAGCAGTACTTC.

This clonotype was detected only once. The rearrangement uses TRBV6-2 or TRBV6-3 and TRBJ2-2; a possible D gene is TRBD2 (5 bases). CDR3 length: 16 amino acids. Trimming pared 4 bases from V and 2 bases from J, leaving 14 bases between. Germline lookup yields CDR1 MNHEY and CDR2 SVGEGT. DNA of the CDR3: TGTGCCAGCAGTTTGACGGCTAGCCCTAACACCGGGGAGCTGTTTTTT. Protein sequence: CASSLTASPNTGELFF.

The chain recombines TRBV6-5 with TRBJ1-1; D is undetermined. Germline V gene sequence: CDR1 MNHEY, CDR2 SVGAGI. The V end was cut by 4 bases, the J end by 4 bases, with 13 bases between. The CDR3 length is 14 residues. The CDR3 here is CASSLSGGPTEAFF. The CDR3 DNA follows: TGTGCCAGCAGTTTGAGTGGAGGGCCCACTGAAGCTTTCTTT.

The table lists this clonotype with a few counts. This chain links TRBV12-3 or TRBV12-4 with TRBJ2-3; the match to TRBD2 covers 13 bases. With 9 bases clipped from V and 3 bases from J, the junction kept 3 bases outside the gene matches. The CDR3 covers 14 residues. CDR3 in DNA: TGTGCCAGTAGGACTAGCGGGGGTACAGATACGCAGTATTTT. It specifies CASRTSGGTDTQYF.

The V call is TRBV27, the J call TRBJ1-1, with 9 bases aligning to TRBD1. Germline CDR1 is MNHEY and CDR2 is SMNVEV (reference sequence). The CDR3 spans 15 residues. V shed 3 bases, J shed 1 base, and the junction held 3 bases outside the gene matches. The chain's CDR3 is CASSFRTGANTEAFF. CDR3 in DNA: TGTGCCAGCAGTTTTCGGACAGGGGCGAACACTGAAGCTTTCTTT.

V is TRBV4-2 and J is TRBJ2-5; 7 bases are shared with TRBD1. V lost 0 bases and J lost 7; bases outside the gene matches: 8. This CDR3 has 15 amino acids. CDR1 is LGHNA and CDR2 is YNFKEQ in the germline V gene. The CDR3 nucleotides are TGTGCCAGCAGCCAAGAGACAGGGCTATCAGCGACCCAGTACTTC. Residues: CASSQETGLSATQYF.

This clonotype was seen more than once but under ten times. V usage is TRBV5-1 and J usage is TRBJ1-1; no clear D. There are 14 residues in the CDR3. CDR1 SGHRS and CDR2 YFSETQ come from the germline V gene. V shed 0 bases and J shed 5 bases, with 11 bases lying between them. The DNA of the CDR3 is TGCGCCAGCAGCTTGGGCCGGGATCCTACTGAAGCTTTCTTT. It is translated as CASSLGRDPTEAFF.

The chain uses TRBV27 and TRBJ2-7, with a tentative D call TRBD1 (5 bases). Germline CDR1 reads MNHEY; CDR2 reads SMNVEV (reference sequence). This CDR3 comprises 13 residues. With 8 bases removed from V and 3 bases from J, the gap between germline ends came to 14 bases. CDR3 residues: CASSRGRDYEQYF. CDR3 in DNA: TGTGCCAGCTCACGAGGCAGGGACTACGAGCAGTACTTC.

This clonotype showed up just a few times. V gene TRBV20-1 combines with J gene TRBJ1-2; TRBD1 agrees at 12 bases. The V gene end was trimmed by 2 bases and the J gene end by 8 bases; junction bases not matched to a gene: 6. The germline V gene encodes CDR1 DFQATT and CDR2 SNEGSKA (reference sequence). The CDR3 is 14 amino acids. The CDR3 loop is CSARMGTGGAGYTF. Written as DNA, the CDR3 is TGCAGTGCTAGAATGGGGACAGGGGGCGCCGGCTACACCTTC.

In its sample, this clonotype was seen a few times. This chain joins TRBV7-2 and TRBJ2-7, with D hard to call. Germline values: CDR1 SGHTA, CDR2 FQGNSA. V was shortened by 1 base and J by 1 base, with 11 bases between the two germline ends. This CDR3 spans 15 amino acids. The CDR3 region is CASSLGWERSYEQYF. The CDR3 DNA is TGTGCCAGCAGCTTAGGGTGGGAAAGATCCTACGAGCAGTACTTC.

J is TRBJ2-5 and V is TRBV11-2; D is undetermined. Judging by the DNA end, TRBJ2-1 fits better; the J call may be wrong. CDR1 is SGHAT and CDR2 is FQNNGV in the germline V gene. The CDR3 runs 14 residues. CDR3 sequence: CASSLFLVGNEQFF. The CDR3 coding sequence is TGTGCCAGCAGCTTATTCCTAGTAGGGAATGAGCAGTTCTTC.

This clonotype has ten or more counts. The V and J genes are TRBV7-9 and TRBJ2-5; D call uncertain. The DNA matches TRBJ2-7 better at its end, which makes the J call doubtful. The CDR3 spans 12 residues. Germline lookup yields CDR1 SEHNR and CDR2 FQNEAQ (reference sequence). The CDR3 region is CASSGDFYEQYF. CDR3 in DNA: TGTGCCAGCAGCGGTGACTTCTACGAGCAGTACTTC.

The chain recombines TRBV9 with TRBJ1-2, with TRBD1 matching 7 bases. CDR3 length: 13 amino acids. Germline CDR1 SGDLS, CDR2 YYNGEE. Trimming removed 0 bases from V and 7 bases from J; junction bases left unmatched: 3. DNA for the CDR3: TGTGCCAGCAGCGTAGTAACAGGGGCTGGCTACACCTTC. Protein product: CASSVVTGAGYTF.

The CDR3 DNA reads as TGTGCCAGCAGTTACTTTGTGGGCGGATATAGCAATCAGCCCCAGCATTTT. Its protein product is CASSYFVGGYSNQPQHF. The V call is TRBV6-2 or TRBV6-3, the J call TRBJ1-5; D not resolved. The CDR3 runs to 17 residues. Trimming pared 1 base from V and 0 bases from J, leaving 13 bases between. Germline assignment: CDR1 MNHEY and CDR2 SVGEGT.

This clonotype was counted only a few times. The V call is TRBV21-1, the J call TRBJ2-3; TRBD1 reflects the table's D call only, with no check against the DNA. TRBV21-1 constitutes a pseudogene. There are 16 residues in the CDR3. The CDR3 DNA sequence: TGTGCCAGCAGCAAACGGAGGGGACAAAACACAGATACGCAGTATTTT. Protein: CASSKRRGQNTDTQYF.

Here the CDR3 reads CSVTSGEASGANVLTF. CDR3 DNA: TGCAGCGTGACTAGCGGGGAAGCCTCTGGGGCCAACGTCCTGACTTTC. The chain is built from TRBV29-1 and TRBJ2-6, with TRBD2 matching 11 bases. The germline CDR1 and CDR2 sequences are SQVTM and ANQGSEA. The CDR3 spans 16 residues. The ends lost 6 bases at V and 0 bases at J; junction bases unmatched: 4.

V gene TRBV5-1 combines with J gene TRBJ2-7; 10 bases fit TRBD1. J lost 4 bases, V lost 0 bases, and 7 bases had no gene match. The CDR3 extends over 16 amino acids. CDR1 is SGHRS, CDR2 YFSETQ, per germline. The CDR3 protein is CASSLVLGTGAYEQYF. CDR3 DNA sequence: TGCGCCAGCAGCTTGGTTCTCGGGACAGGGGCGTACGAGCAGTACTTC.

CDR3 protein: CASSFFGSPYTGELFF. The DNA of the CDR3 is TGCGCCAGCAGCTTTTTCGGGAGCCCCTATACCGGGGAGCTGTTTTTT. The genes are TRBV5-1 and TRBJ2-2; TRBD2 might be the D (6 bases). Germline loops: CDR1 SGHRS, CDR2 YFSETQ. The CDR3 is made up of 16 amino acids. Between the trimmed V and J ends, which lost 2 bases and 5 bases, there was a span of 16 bases.

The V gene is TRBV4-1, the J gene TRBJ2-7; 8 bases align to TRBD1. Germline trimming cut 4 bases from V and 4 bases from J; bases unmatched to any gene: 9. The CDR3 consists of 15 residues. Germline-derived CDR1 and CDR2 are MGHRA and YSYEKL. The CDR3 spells CASSRRQGPPYEQYF. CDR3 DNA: TGCGCCAGCAGCCGCCGACAGGGGCCTCCTTACGAGCAGTACTTC.

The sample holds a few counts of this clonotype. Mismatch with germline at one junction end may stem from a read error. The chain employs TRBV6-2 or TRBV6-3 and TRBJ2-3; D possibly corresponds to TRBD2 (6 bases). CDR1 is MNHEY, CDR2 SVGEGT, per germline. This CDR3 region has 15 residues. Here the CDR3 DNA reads TGTGCCAGCACCCACCTGGGAGGCCCCCCGGATACGCAGTGTTTT. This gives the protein CASTHLGGPPDTQCF.

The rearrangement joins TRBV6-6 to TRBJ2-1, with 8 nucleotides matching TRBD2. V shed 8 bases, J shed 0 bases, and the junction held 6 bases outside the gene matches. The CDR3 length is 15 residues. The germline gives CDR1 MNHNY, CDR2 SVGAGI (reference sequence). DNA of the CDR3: TGTGCCAGCGCCATCGGGGGGGGCTCCTACAATGAGCAGTTCTTC. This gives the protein CASAIGGGSYNEQFF.

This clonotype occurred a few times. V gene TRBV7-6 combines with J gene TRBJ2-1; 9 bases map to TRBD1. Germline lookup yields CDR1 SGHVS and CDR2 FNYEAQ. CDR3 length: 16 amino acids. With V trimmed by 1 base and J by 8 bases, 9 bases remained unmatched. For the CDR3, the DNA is TGTGCCAGCAGCTTAGGCCCCGGGACAGGGTCCTATGAGCAGTTCTTC. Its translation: CASSLGPGTGSYEQFF.

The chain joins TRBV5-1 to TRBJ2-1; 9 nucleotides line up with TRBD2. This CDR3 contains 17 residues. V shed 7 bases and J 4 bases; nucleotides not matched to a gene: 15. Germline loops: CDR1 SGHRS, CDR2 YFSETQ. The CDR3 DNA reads TGCGCCAGCCCTCTGAAGATGGCGGGGGGGAATTACAATGAGCAGTTCTTC. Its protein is CASPLKMAGGNYNEQFF.

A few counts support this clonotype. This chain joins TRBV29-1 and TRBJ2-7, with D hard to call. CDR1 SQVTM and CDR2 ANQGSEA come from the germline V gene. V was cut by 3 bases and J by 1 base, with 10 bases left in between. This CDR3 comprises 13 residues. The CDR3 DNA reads TGCAGCGTTGACGAGCACGGTTCCTACGAGCAGTACTTC. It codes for CSVDEHGSYEQYF.

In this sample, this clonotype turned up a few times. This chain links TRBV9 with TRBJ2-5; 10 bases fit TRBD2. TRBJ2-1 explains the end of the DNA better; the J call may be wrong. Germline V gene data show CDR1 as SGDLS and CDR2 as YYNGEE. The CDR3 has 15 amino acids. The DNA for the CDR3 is TGTGCCAGCAGTAAAGCCGGGACTAGCGACAATGAGCAGTTCTTC. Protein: CASSKAGTSDNEQFF.

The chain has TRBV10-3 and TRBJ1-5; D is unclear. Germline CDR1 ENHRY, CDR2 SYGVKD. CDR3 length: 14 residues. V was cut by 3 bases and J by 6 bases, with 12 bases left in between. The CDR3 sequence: CAISERIESQPQHF. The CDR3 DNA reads TGTGCCATCAGTGAACGGATCGAAAGTCAGCCCCAGCATTTT.

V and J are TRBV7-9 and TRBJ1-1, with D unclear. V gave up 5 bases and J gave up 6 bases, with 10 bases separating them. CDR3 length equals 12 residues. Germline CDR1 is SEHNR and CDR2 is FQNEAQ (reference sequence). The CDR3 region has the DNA TGTGCCAGCAGCGGTTCCGAGTCTGAAGCTTTCTTT. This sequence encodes CASSGSESEAFF.

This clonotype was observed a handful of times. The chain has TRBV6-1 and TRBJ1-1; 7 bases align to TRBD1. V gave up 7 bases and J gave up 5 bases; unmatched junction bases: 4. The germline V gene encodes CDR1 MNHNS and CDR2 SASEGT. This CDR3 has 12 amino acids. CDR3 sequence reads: CASTGRGTEAFF. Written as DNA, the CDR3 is TGTGCCAGCACGGGCAGGGGGACTGAAGCTTTCTTT.

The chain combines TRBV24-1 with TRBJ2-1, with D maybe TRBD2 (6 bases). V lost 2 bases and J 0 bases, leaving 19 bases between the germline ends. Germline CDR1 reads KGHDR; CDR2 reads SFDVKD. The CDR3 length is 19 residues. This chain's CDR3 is CATSDWTSYGGISYNEQFF. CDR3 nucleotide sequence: TGTGCCACCAGTGATTGGACGTCTTATGGGGGGATCTCCTACAATGAGCAGTTCTTC.